A selection of T cell receptor beta chains follows, all from one sample in a study of Ad26.COV2.S vaccination and SARS-CoV-2 variants. Here immunoSEQ multiplex PCR was the method, and the copy in TCRdb shows in-frame clones only, minus some. The data show around 400,000 clones, around 90% seen once. The source was peripheral blood, collected in a trial of Ad26.COV2.S vaccine versus placebo. These receptor sequences come from a person aged 18-60 years who received the Ad26.COV2.S COVID-19 vaccine or a placebo. CDR3s include the opening cysteine and the closing phenylalanine or tryptophan. D genes are given only for firm matches. Clone size is given for some rows only: seen once, a few or many times, or a class if the clone is expanded.

clone size	V gene	D gene	J gene	CDR3 DNA	CDR3 protein
.	TRBV12-3/TRBV12-4	.	TRBJ2-1	TGTGCCAGCAGTTTAGGAGGGGATGAGCAGTTCTTC	CASSLGGDEQFF
.	TRBV4-3	.	TRBJ2-5	TGCGCCAGCAGCCAAGTGTTCGGAGTCCAAGAGACCCAGTACTTC	CASSQVFGVQETQYF
.	TRBV5-8	TRBD1	TRBJ2-1	TGTGCCAGCAGCTTGTCTGGACAGGCCTTACTGCTCTCCTACAATGAGCAGTTCTTC	CASSLSGQALLLSYNEQFF
.	TRBV6-2/TRBV6-3	.	TRBJ2-5	TGTGCCAGCAGTCCGGGGGTGGAGACCCAGTACTTC	CASSPGVETQYF
.	TRBV6-5	.	TRBJ2-3	TGTGCCACCTCTGGATTCTCAGATACGCAGTATTTT	CATSGFSDTQYF
.	TRBV7-2	.	TRBJ2-7	TGTGCCAGCAGCTTAGTGTCAGGATTCTACGAGCAGTACTTC	CASSLVSGFYEQYF
.	TRBV19	TRBD2	TRBJ2-1	TGTGCCAGTAGTATATCTTTGACTAGCGGGAGGAATGAGCAGTTCTTC	CASSISLTSGRNEQFF
once	TRBV14	.	TRBJ1-2	TGTGCCAGCAGCCAAGAGGGACAACCGAACTATGGCTACACCTTC	CASSQEGQPNYGYTF
.	TRBV2	.	TRBJ2-7	TGTGCCAGCAGTGGGACAGTACGATCATACGAGCAGTACTTC	CASSGTVRSYEQYF
.	TRBV27	TRBD1	TRBJ1-1	TGTGCCAGCAGGCTATGGGGGAGGGGGCGGGAGACTGAAGCTTTCTTT	CASRLWGRGRETEAFF
.	TRBV7-9	.	TRBJ1-6	TGTGCCAGCAGCTTAGCGGGCGGGTCCTTAGACTTT	CASSLAGGSLDF
.	TRBV7-6	.	TRBJ2-1	TGTGCCAGCGGCCCGATTGAGTCCTACAATGAGCAGTTCTTC	CASGPIESYNEQFF
once	TRBV11-2	.	TRBJ1-4	TGTGCCAGCAGCAGCACGGGGGATGAAAAACTGTTTTTT	CASSSTGDEKLFF
few	TRBV9	.	TRBJ1-2	TGTGCCAGCAGCGTAGACGGGAACTATGGCTACACCTTC	CASSVDGNYGYTF
once	TRBV27	.	TRBJ2-7	TGTGCCAGCAGTTTTAAAGCCTCCTACGAGCAGTACTTC	CASSFKASYEQYF
.	TRBV28	TRBD2	TRBJ2-5	TGTGCCAGCAGTCGAAGACTAGCGGGACAGGCCACCCAGTACTTC	CASSRRLAGQATQYF
.	TRBV12-3/TRBV12-4	TRBD2	TRBJ2-1	TGTGCCAGCAGATCAACTAGCGTTCAGTTCTTC	CASRSTSVQFF
.	TRBV10-3	TRBD1	TRBJ1-2	TGTGCCATCAGTGAAACGGGACAGAATAACTATGGCTACACCTTC	CAISETGQNNYGYTF
.	TRBV7-6	TRBD2	TRBJ2-2	TGTGCCAGCAGCTCATTAGCGGGAGAGGGTCCCGGGGAGCTGTTTTTT	CASSSLAGEGPGELFF
.	TRBV5-6	TRBD1	TRBJ1-2	TGTGCCAGCAGCTTTCCGGGACAGGGGGTCTATGGCTACACCTTC	CASSFPGQGVYGYTF
.	TRBV5-4	.	TRBJ1-1	TGTGCCAGCAGCTTAGAAAGATTTGGCACTGAAGCTTTCTTT	CASSLERFGTEAFF
.	TRBV6-6	.	TRBJ2-5	TGTGCCAGCAGTTACGGCGGGGACCAAGAGACCCAGTACTTC	CASSYGGDQETQYF
.	TRBV5-1	TRBD1	TRBJ2-7	TGCGCCAGCAGCCACCGGGACAGCACCTACGAGCAGTACTTC	CASSHRDSTYEQYF
.	TRBV19	.	TRBJ1-1	TGTGCCAGTACTGTCAGGGGAAAGTCCACTGAAGCTTTCTTT	CASTVRGKSTEAFF
few	TRBV9	.	TRBJ1-5	TGTGCCAGCAGCGTAGGAGATGGGGAGCCCCAGCATTTT	CASSVGDGEPQHF
.	TRBV5-4	TRBD2	TRBJ2-2	TGTGCCAGCAGCTACCCTAGCGGGAAAAACACCGGGGAGCTGTTTTTT	CASSYPSGKNTGELFF
.	TRBV5-1	.	TRBJ1-3	TGCGCCAGCAGTCAGGGCTCTTCTGGAAACACCATATATTTT	CASSQGSSGNTIYF
.	TRBV9	TRBD2	TRBJ2-5	TGTGCCAGCAGCGCCCGTCCCCTGACTAGCGGGAGGTTAGAGACCCAGTACTTC	CASSARPLTSGRLETQYF
.	TRBV29-1	.	TRBJ1-1	TGCAGCGTCCCCGATGGAGGGACTGAAGCTTTCTTT	CSVPDGGTEAFF
.	TRBV12-3/TRBV12-4	.	TRBJ1-1	TGTGCCAGCAGTTTATGGAAACATCAAGCTTTCTTT	CASSLWKHQAFF
.	TRBV9	.	TRBJ2-5	TGTGCCAGCAGCGTAGGACTAACTCGAGAGACCCAGTACTTC	CASSVGLTRETQYF
.	TRBV7-9	TRBD2	TRBJ2-3	TGTGCCAGCAGCTATAGCGGGAGCACAGATACGCAGTATTTT	CASSYSGSTDTQYF
.	TRBV20-1	TRBD2	TRBJ2-5	TGCAGTGGGACTAGGGAGGAGACCCAGTACTTC	CSGTREETQYF
.	TRBV3-1/TRBV3-2	.	TRBJ2-3	TGTGCCAGCAGCCAAGATAGCCGGAGCACAGATACGCAGTATTTT	CASSQDSRSTDTQYF
.	TRBV6-5	.	TRBJ1-6	TGTGCCAGCAGTTACAGGTCGAATTCACCCCTCCACTTT	CASSYRSNSPLHF
.	TRBV28	.	TRBJ2-3	TGTGCCAGCAGTTTATTAGGGTCGGGCAGTAGCACAGATACGCAGTATTTT	CASSLLGSGSSTDTQYF
.	TRBV7-2	TRBD1	TRBJ1-1	TGTGCCAGCAGCTCCGGGACAGGGGGGGGCACTGAAGCTTTCTTT	CASSSGTGGGTEAFF
.	TRBV10-2	.	TRBJ2-2	TGCGCCAGCAGTGAAATACGGGGGACCGGGGAGCTGTTTTTT	CASSEIRGTGELFF
.	TRBV19	.	TRBJ2-3	TGTGCCAGTAGTATACCCGGGAGTTACCAAGATACGCAGTATTTT	CASSIPGSYQDTQYF
.	TRBV6-5	TRBD2	TRBJ2-5	TGTGCCAGCAGGTTCGTGCGGGAGGAGACCCAGTACTTC	CASRFVREETQYF
.	TRBV29-1	.	TRBJ2-7	TGCAGCGTTGTTATCCACTACGAGCAGTACTTC	CSVVIHYEQYF
.	TRBV29-1	TRBD2	TRBJ2-3	TGCAGCGTTGAATTAGGCCTAGCGGGAGAGGTATTCGGCACAGATACGCAGTATTTT	CSVELGLAGEVFGTDTQYF
.	TRBV30	.	TRBJ2-7	TGTGCCTGGAGTGTCCCATTACAGGGAACGGTGGGATACGAGCAGTACTTC	CAWSVPLQGTVGYEQYF
.	TRBV6-1	.	TRBJ2-7	TGTGCCAGCAGTGAGGCGTTGGGTTTGGGGAACTACGAGCAGTACTTC	CASSEALGLGNYEQYF
.	TRBV27	TRBD2	TRBJ2-2	TGTGCCAGCAGCTTGACTAGCGGGCTAATTTCCGGGGAGCTGTTTTTT	CASSLTSGLISGELFF
.	TRBV29-1	.	TRBJ2-2	TGCAGCGTTGAAGGTAGTGGGGGAGCCGGGGAGCTGTTTTTT	CSVEGSGGAGELFF
.	TRBV6-2/TRBV6-3	.	TRBJ2-3	TGTGCCAGCAGTCCCACGCAGGGGACTACCTCAGATACGCAGTATTTT	CASSPTQGTTSDTQYF
.	TRBV5-1	.	TRBJ1-4	TGCGCCAGCAGCTTGACAGTAACTAATGAAAAACTGTTTTTT	CASSLTVTNEKLFF
.	TRBV11-2	TRBD1	TRBJ2-7	TGTGCCACCACCGGGACAGGGGCCTACGAGCAGTACTTC	CATTGTGAYEQYF
.	TRBV3-1/TRBV3-2	.	TRBJ2-5	TGTGCCAGCAGCCAATTCGAGACCCAGTACTTC	CASSQFETQYF